The T cell receptor beta chain under discussion was sequenced for a study of blood T cell repertoires in COVID-19. After removal of 4 bases from V and 4 bases from J, the junction contained 5 bases not matched to a gene. This CDR3 spans 15 amino acids. Germline V gives CDR1 MNHEY, CDR2 SMNVEV (reference sequence). In the original analysis: Using reference gene primer amplification, nucleated cell counts were estimated. Some clones are missing from TCRdb's copy, which holds only in-frame ones; the method was immunoSEQ multiplex PCR. V and J calls and clone size are given by that table; D and trimming were obtained from the DNA. The table has about 130,000 clones, roughly 83% seen once.

The sample taken for sequencing was peripheral blood. This rearrangement joins TRBV27 to TRBJ1-4; the match to TRBD1 covers 8 bases. This TCR derives from a woman in her forties or fifties with acute or convalescent COVID-19. This chain's CDR3 is CASSSQGARNEKLFF. The CDR3 bases are TGTGCCAGCAGTTCGCAGGGGGCGCGTAATGAAAAACTGTTTTTT.